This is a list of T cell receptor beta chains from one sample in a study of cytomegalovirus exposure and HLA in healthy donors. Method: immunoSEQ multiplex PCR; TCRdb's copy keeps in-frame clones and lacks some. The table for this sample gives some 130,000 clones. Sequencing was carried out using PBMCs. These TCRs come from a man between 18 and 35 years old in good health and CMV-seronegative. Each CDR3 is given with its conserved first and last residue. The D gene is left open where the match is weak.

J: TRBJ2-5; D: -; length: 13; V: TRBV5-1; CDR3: CASSLSGEETQYF
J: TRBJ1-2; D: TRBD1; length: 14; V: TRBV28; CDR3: CATPQGQGDYGYTF
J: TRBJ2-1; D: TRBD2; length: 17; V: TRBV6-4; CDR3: CASSAAPLAIRSNEQFF
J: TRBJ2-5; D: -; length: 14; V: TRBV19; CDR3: CASSELGAGETQYF
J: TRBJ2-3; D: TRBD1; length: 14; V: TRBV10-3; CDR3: CATDPGTGKDTQYF
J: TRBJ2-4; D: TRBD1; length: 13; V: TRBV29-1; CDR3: CSVGQGDPNIQYF
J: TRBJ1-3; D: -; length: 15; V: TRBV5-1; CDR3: CASSPGTSTGNTIYF
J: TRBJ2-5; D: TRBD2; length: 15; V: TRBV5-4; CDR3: CASSYASGGQETQYF
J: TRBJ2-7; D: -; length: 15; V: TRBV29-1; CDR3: CSVEGGGQGAVEQYF
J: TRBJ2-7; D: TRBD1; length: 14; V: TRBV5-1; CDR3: CASSLYDRDYEQYF
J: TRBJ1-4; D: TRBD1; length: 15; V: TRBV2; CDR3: CASRAPGQAREKLFF
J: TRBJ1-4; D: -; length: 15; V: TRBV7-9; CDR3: CASSVLQGANEKLFF
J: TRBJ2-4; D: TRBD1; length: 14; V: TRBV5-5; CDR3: CASSRGQQKNIQYF
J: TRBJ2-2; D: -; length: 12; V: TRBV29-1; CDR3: CSLQGNTGELFF
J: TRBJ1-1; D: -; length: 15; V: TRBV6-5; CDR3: CASSLDRSVDTEAFF
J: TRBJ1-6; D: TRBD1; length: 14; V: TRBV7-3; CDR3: CASSTGQGNSPLHF
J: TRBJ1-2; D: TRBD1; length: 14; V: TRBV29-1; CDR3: CSVRTGGAGYGYTF
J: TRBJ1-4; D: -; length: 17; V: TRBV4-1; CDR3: CASSQDLGGAQNEKLFF
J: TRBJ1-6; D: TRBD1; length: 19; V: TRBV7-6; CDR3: CASSPLPGQGPSYNSPLHF
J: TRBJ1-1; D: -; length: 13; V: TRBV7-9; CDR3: CASSRRQNTEAFF
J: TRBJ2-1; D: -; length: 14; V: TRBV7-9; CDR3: CASIVWQGGDEQFF
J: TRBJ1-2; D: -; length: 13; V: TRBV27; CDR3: CASSMAGRYGYTF
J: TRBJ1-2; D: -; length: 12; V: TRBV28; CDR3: CASTLTGYGYTF
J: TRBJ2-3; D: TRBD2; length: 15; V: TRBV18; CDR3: CASSETSGYADTQYF
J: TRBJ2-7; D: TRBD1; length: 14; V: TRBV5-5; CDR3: CASSRAGDSYEQYF
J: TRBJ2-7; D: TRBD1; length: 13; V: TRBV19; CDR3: CASSDRDRFEQYF
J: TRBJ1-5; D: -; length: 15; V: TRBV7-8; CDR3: CASSLRGYSNQPQHF
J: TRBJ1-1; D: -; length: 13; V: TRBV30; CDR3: CAWSVQQNTEAFF
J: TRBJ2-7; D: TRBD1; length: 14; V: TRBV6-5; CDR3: CASNRQGGDHEQYF
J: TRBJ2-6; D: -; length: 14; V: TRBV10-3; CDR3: CATRGGVGANVLTF
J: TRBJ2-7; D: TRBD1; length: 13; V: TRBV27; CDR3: CASSRDRNYEQYF
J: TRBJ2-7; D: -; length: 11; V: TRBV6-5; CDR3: CASGFTYEQYF
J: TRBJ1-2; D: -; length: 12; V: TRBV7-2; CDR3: CASSTRTDGYTF
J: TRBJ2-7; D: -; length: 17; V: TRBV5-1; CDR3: CASSLGGRGWQTYEQYF
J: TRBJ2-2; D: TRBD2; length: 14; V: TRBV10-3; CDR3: CAISAGRETGELFF
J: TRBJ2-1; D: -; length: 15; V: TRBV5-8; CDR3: CASSSGDVPYNEQFF
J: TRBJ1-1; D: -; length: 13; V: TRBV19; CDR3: CASSMRDNTEAFF
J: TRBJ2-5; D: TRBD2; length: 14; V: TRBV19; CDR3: CASSMILAGETQYF
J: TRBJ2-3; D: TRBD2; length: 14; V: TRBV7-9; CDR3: CASSLGTSAFSQYF
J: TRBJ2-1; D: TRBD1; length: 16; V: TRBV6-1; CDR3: CASSEKGARSYNEQFF
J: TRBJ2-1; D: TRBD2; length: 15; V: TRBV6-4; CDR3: CASSDSWEGRNEQFF
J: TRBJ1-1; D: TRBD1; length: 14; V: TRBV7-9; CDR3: CASSLGQGDTEAFF
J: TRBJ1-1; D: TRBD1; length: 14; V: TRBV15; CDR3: CATSMPGGYTEAFF